These 19 T cell receptor beta chains were sequenced from one sample in a study of CD8 T cells in ankylosing spondylitis. These receptors' targets are unknown. TCRdb itself ran the 5' RACE reads through MiXCR, one entry per CDR3 protein. This table holds roughly 440,000 distinct CDR3 sequences, under 20% found once. Regarding the study as a whole: Apparently characteristic of ankylosing spondylitis blood was a TCR beta motif (about 8 highly homologous variants).

Material for sequencing was blood, either unsorted or a sorted T cell fraction (not recorded which). The source is a male donor with ankylosing spondylitis.

This clonotype has only a few counts. V and J are TRBV3-1 and TRBJ2-5; weak D call: TRBD2 (6 bases). The length of the CDR3 is 15 residues. Germline-derived CDR1 and CDR2 are LGHDT and YNNKEL (reference sequence). Between the trimmed V and J ends, which lost 6 bases and 5 bases, there was a span of 19 bases. The CDR3 DNA follows: TGTGCCAGCAGTCTAAACGGGGGTGCGGGGGAGACCCAGTACTTC. It is translated as CASSLNGGAGETQYF.

This clonotype has only a few counts. The rearrangement uses TRBV6-6 and TRBJ1-1, with no clear D. Germline V gene data show CDR1 as MNHNY and CDR2 as SVGAGI (reference sequence). V was shortened by 2 bases and J by 1 base, with 5 bases between the two germline ends. The CDR3 consists of 13 residues. CDR3 residues: CASSYPPNTEAFF. The CDR3 bases are TGTGCCAGCAGTTACCCACCGAACACTGAAGCTTTCTTT.

This clonotype was observed a handful of times. The chain couples TRBV5-1 to TRBJ2-5; 9 positions agree with TRBD2. Unmatched junction bases numbered 8, after V lost 4 bases and J lost 4 bases. Per the germline V gene, CDR1 is SGHRS and CDR2 is YFSETQ. The CDR3 consists of 15 residues. CDR3 DNA: TGCGCCAGCAGCCCTCTGCGGGAGGGGAGAGAGACCCAGTACTTC. Its protein is CASSPLREGRETQYF.

This clonotype was counted between two and nine times. The genes are TRBV20-1 and TRBJ2-1; 7 bases agree with TRBD1. This CDR3 has 13 amino acids. Germline lookup yields CDR1 DFQATT and CDR2 SNEGSKA (reference sequence). The V segment lost 4 bases and the J segment 5 bases; nucleotides outside the gene matches: 5. The CDR3 sequence: CSAIQGPHNEQFF. The CDR3 nucleotides are TGCAGTGCTATACAGGGGCCCCACAATGAGCAGTTCTTC.

The chain's CDR3 is CASSLHVGAYEQYF. In DNA, the CDR3 is TGTGCCAGCAGCTTACATGTTGGGGCTTACGAGCAGTACTTC. This rearrangement joins TRBV7-7 to TRBJ2-7; TRBD1 might be the D (5 bases). Germline loops: CDR1 SSHAT, CDR2 FNYEAQ (reference sequence). The V end was cut by 2 bases, the J end by 4 bases, with 12 bases between. The CDR3 runs 14 residues.

This rearrangement joins TRBV2 to TRBJ1-1; D is undetermined. The CDR3 runs to 15 residues. The V gene lost 4 bases and the J gene lost 1 base, with 13 bases spanning the gap. Germline loops: CDR1 SNHLY, CDR2 FYNNEI. The CDR3 spells CASSVWELGNTEAFF. The DNA of the CDR3 is TGTGCCAGCAGTGTTTGGGAGCTCGGGAACACTGAAGCTTTCTTT.

The J gene is TRBJ1-2, the V gene TRBV18; TRBD1 matches 7 bases. The CDR3 length is 15 residues. V shed 3 bases, J shed 6 bases, and the junction held 10 bases outside the gene matches. Germline-derived CDR1 and CDR2 are KGHSH and LQKENI. The chain's CDR3 is CASSPLGAGGDGYTF. The CDR3 DNA follows: TGTGCCAGCTCACCTCTTGGGGCAGGGGGTGATGGCTACACCTTC.

This chain connects TRBV7-6 to TRBJ2-2, with D possibly TRBD2 on 5 matching bases. The CDR3 loop spans 13 amino acids. V was clipped by 5 bases and J by 7 bases, with 11 bases between them. Germline values: CDR1 SGHVS, CDR2 FNYEAQ. The CDR3 reads CASSAREFGELFF. CDR3 sequence (DNA): TGTGCCAGCAGCGCCCGGGAATTCGGGGAGCTGTTTTTT.

V and J are TRBV6-1 and TRBJ2-3; 15 bases are shared with TRBD2. CDR1 is MNHNS, CDR2 SASEGT, per germline. V was pared by 5 bases and J by 7 bases, with 4 bases of the junction left unmatched. The CDR3 totals 15 residues. CDR3 sequence (DNA): TGTGCCAGCAGTCCCGGGACTAGCGGGAGGAATACGCAGTATTTT. It encodes CASSPGTSGRNTQYF.

In regard to this clonotype: An end of the junction differs from the germline gene, which may be a read error. The chain employs TRBV11-2 and TRBJ2-2; 8 nucleotides align to TRBD2. Germline V gives CDR1 SGHAT, CDR2 FQNNGV. This CDR3 region has 16 residues. This chain's CDR3 is CASSLLRTGGTGELIF. The CDR3 coding sequence is TGTGCCAGCAGCTTACTTCGGACGGGGGGGACCGGGGAGCTGATTTTT.

This chain links TRBV6-2 or TRBV6-3 with TRBJ1-6, with 7 bases fitting TRBD1. From germline, CDR1 is MNHEY and CDR2 SVGEGT. Losses at the gene ends were 8 bases for V and 3 bases for J; bases not matched to a gene: 7. This CDR3 has 15 residues. The CDR3, as DNA: TGTGCCAGCCGGGAAGGGGACAGCTATAATTCACCCCTCCACTTT. Its protein product is CASREGDSYNSPLHF.

This clonotype was observed a few times. The chain recombines TRBV18 with TRBJ2-7, with D possibly matching TRBD2 (5 bases). The CDR3 is 12 residues long. The V end was cut by 3 bases, the J end by 7 bases, with 10 bases between. The germline V gene encodes CDR1 KGHSH and CDR2 LQKENI. This CDR3 is CASSPGVGEQYF. The CDR3 DNA reads TGTGCCAGCTCACCCGGGGTGGGGGAGCAGTACTTC.

The chain employs TRBV11-1 and TRBJ2-3, with 9 bases lining up with TRBD2. Germline lookup yields CDR1 SGHAT and CDR2 FQDESV (reference sequence). The CDR3 has 18 residues. After removal of 3 bases from V and 3 bases from J, the junction contained 13 bases not matched to a gene. CDR3 amino acids: CASSLTVLAGAGTDTQYF. CDR3 DNA: TGTGCCAGCAGCTTGACGGTATTAGCGGGGGCCGGAACAGATACGCAGTATTTT.

A few counts support this clonotype. This sequence joins TRBV6-1 and TRBJ1-2; 7 positions agree with TRBD1. V lost 4 bases, J lost 2 bases, and 7 bases stayed unmatched. The CDR3 runs 15 residues. Germline assignment: CDR1 MNHNS and CDR2 SASEGT. CDR3 DNA sequence: TGTGCCAGCAGTGCGGGACAGCCGCGGAACTATGGCTACACCTTC. Translating it yields CASSAGQPRNYGYTF.

This clonotype was observed a handful of times. The genes are TRBV6-1 and TRBJ1-3; D perhaps matches TRBD1 (5 bases). The CDR3 is 14 amino acids. V lost 6 bases and J lost 4, with 13 bases in between. The germline CDR1 and CDR2 sequences are MNHNS and SASEGT. The CDR3, as DNA: TGTGCCAGCAGGTCCCCGGGACTGGGAAACACCATATATTTT. Translating it yields CASRSPGLGNTIYF.

The CDR3 loop reads CASSLWGAGELFF. For the CDR3, the DNA is TGTGCCAGCAGCTTGTGGGGGGCCGGGGAGCTGTTTTTT. The chain is built from TRBV7-2 and TRBJ2-2; possibly TRBD2 for D (6 bases). CDR1 and CDR2 (germline): SGHTA, FQGNSA. The CDR3 has 13 amino acids. V was clipped by 3 bases and J by 6 bases, with 8 bases between them.

The chain couples TRBV6-2 or TRBV6-3 to TRBJ2-1, with D unclear. The germline CDR1 and CDR2 sequences are MNHEY and SVGEGT. This CDR3 region has 16 residues. The ends were cut back, 1 base at V and 0 bases at J, with 10 bases in the middle. The CDR3 nucleotides read TGTGCCAGCAGTTACTGGGCCGGACCCTCCTACAATGAGCAGTTCTTC. Protein product: CASSYWAGPSYNEQFF.

This clonotype has a handful of counts. The chain joins TRBV7-8 to TRBJ2-6; tentatively, D is TRBD2 (6 bases). The CDR3 covers 17 residues. In germline, CDR1 is SGHVS, CDR2 FQNEAQ. V lost 1 base to trimming and J lost 0 bases, with 10 bases between them. CDR3 nucleotide sequence: TGTGCCAGCAGCTTAGGCGGGGCCCTCTCTGGGGCCAACGTCCTGACTTTC. The encoded protein is CASSLGGALSGANVLTF.

The chain combines TRBV12-3 or TRBV12-4 with TRBJ2-2; no reliable D call. V lost 3 bases and J 5 bases, leaving 16 bases between the germline ends. CDR3 length equals 16 residues. The CDR3 is CASSFIRSMGTGELFF. CDR3 nucleotide sequence: TGTGCCAGCAGTTTTATCAGGTCCATGGGGACCGGGGAGCTGTTTTTT.